The next 14 T cell receptor beta chains were all read from a single sample in a study of long-term antiretroviral therapy in people with HIV. Survey-level resolution applied to immunoSEQ assay v3.0. Profiling relied on immunoSEQ multiplex PCR, and the TCRdb table lists in-frame clones only, not all of them. The sample holds 20,000 to 30,000 clones, 81% seen once. Sequences were derived from unsorted PBMCs, sampled 4.4 years after starting antiretroviral therapy. These receptors came from a man in his thirties or forties with HIV.

This chain connects TRBV28 to TRBJ2-7, with D maybe TRBD2 (5 bases). The V end lost 6 bases, the J end lost 2 bases, and 17 bases lay between the germline ends. CDR3 length equals 15 residues. Germline loops: CDR1 MDHEN, CDR2 SYDVKM. CDR3 sequence reads: CASRPARERTYEQYF. CDR3 nucleotide sequence: TGTGCCAGCAGGCCGGCGAGGGAAAGGACCTACGAGCAGTACTTC.

This chain joins TRBV7-2 and TRBJ2-7; 9 nucleotides agree with TRBD1. This CDR3 has 14 residues. After removal of 2 bases from V and 5 bases from J, the junction contained 4 bases not matched to a gene. Looked up from germline, CDR1 is SGHTA and CDR2 is FQGNSA. The CDR3 nucleotides are TGTGCCAGCAGCTTAATGCGGACAGGGGACGAGCAGTACTTC. Translating gives CASSLMRTGDEQYF.

This clone occurred a few times. The V and J genes are TRBV15 and TRBJ1-2, with D unclear. The CDR3 length is 15 residues. Germline CDR1 reads LNHNV; CDR2 reads YYDKDF (reference sequence). V lost 1 base and J lost 8, with 17 bases in between. This CDR3 is CATSRAQRTAGGYTF. The CDR3 DNA is TGTGCCACCAGCAGAGCCCAGAGGACGGCGGGGGGCTACACCTTC.

This clone was recorded a few times. This chain uses TRBV27 with TRBJ2-7, with 7 bases aligning to TRBD1. This CDR3 spans 15 amino acids. Germline-derived CDR1 and CDR2 are MNHEY and SMNVEV (reference sequence). J was trimmed by 0 bases and V by 6 bases; bases with no gene match: 8. The CDR3 loop is CASRDTGVGSYEQYF. Here the CDR3 DNA reads TGTGCCAGCAGGGATACAGGGGTGGGCTCCTACGAGCAGTACTTC.

The rearrangement links TRBV6-1 to TRBJ2-2; D perhaps matches TRBD1 (6 bases). The V end lost 2 bases, the J end lost 2 bases, and 12 bases lay between the germline ends. This CDR3 contains 16 residues. Germline lookup yields CDR1 MNHNS and CDR2 SASEGT. The CDR3 here is CASSERRTVNTGELFF. As DNA, the CDR3 is TGTGCCAGCAGTGAAAGGAGGACAGTAAACACCGGGGAGCTGTTTTTT.

This clone was observed once. The gene calls are TRBV7-3 and TRBJ2-7; 9 bases line up with TRBD1. The length of the CDR3 is 14 residues. Germline CDR1 reads SGHTA; CDR2 reads FQGTGA. J was trimmed by 5 bases and V by 5 bases; bases with no gene match: 7. The CDR3, as DNA: TGTGCCAGCAGCCCCCCGGGGACAGGGAACGAGCAGTACTTC. Its protein product is CASSPPGTGNEQYF.

V is TRBV5-1 and J is TRBJ1-1; tentatively, D is TRBD1 (5 bases). The V gene's germline CDR1 is SGHRS and CDR2 YFSETQ. The CDR3 extends over 15 amino acids. V was shortened by 0 bases and J by 0 bases, with 9 bases between the two germline ends. The CDR3 region is CASSLATGLNTEAFF. DNA for the CDR3: TGCGCCAGCAGCTTGGCCACAGGTCTGAACACTGAAGCTTTCTTT.

The sample holds one count of this clone. V is TRBV11-3 and J is TRBJ2-2; a possible D gene is TRBD2 (6 bases). V was trimmed by 1 base and J by 5 bases, leaving 14 bases between them. Per germline, CDR1 SGHNT and CDR2 YENEEA. The length of the CDR3 is 16 residues. CDR3: CASSLASVGGTGELFF. The CDR3, as DNA: TGTGCCAGCAGCTTAGCGTCGGTCGGGGGAACCGGGGAGCTGTTTTTT.

This chain links TRBV10-2 with TRBJ1-5; no reliable D call. Germline V CDR1 and CDR2: WSHSY, SAAADI. V lost 4 bases to trimming and J lost 3 bases, with 7 bases between them. The length of the CDR3 is 13 residues. The CDR3 bases are TGCGCCAGCAGTGGACACCTCAATCAGCCCCAGCATTTT. The encoded protein is CASSGHLNQPQHF.

The rearrangement joins TRBV18 to TRBJ1-1; D might be TRBD1 (5 bases). The V gene lost 0 bases and the J gene lost 3 bases, with 11 bases spanning the gap. The germline CDR1 and CDR2 sequences are KGHSH and LQKENI. The CDR3 extends over 15 amino acids. In nucleotides, the CDR3 is TGTGCCAGCTCACCACCGGGACGGGGATACACTGAAGCTTTCTTT. Its translation is CASSPPGRGYTEAFF.

The V call is TRBV7-9, the J call TRBJ1-2; D uncertain. This CDR3 comprises 15 residues. The germline CDR1 and CDR2 sequences are SEHNR and FQNEAQ (reference sequence). Between the trimmed V and J ends, which lost 6 bases and 4 bases, there was a span of 18 bases. This chain's CDR3 is CASRCRAGRTYGYTF. CDR3 sequence (DNA): TGTGCCAGCAGATGCCGGGCCGGGAGAACCTATGGCTACACCTTC.

The gene calls are TRBV4-1 and TRBJ2-7; D tentatively reads TRBD1 or TRBD2 (5 bases each). The germline V gene encodes CDR1 MGHRA and CDR2 YSYEKL. Between the trimmed V and J ends, which lost 4 bases and 3 bases, there was a span of 13 bases. This CDR3 comprises 14 residues. The CDR3 DNA reads TGCGCCAGCAGCCGAACCGGGACCGGCTACGAGCAGTACTTC. Its protein is CASSRTGTGYEQYF.

The chain carries TRBV7-9 and TRBJ1-4, with 8 positions matching TRBD1. This CDR3 is built from 16 residues. CDR1 and CDR2 from the germline V gene are SEHNR and FQNEAQ (reference sequence). The junction had 6 bases not matched to a gene; V was cut back by 3 bases and J by 3 bases. The CDR3 DNA reads as TGTGCCAGCAGCTTGCGACAGGGGACACCTAATGAAAAACTGTTTTTT. Residues: CASSLRQGTPNEKLFF.

The CDR3 loop is CASSNPTFNEQFF. The CDR3 nucleotides are TGTGCCAGCAGTAACCCAACCTTTAATGAGCAGTTCTTC. The chain uses TRBV6-6 and TRBJ2-1, with no clear D. Trimming shortened V by 5 bases and J by 7 bases, and 12 bases separated the two germline ends. Germline V lookup: CDR1 MNHNY, CDR2 SVGAGI (reference sequence). The CDR3 runs to 13 residues.